This T cell receptor (beta chain) was sequenced during a study of vaccination and CD4 T cells after COVID-19. Worth noting for this clonotype: The antigen remains unidentified.

Cultured CD4+ T cell DNA underwent sequencing with the Oncomine TCR Beta short-read assay. Each CDR3 protein gets one entry after TCRdb re-called the PCR reads with MiXCR. The repertoire has 15,000 to 16,000 distinct CDR3 sequences, more than 45% of them found once; the top ten carry around an eighth. Deletions cut 5 bases from V and 4 bases from J, with 18 bases between. Germline V lookup: CDR1 SGHTA, CDR2 FQGNSA. The CDR3 extends over 15 amino acids. Described treatment: roughly 11-day PBMC culture with coronavirus spike peptide pools or control peptides (ViraFEST assay). After expanding antigen-specific T cells with peptide pools, ViraFEST sequenced their TCRs.

J is TRBJ2-7 and V is TRBV7-2; either TRBD1 or TRBD2 may supply D (7 bases each). Source material: CD4+ T cells from blood, cultured in vitro. The sequence was collected from a human donor who had recovered from COVID-19. CDR3 DNA: TGTGCCAGCAGCCCTGGGGGGGACAGTTTTTACGAGCAGTACTTC. This translates into CASSPGGDSFYEQYF.